This note documents a single T cell receptor beta chain sequence. The specificity of this receptor is unknown. Per-nucleotide qualities are absent, and no much larger clonotype sits a single base away. There are 12 amino acids in the CDR3, from cysteine to phenylalanine inclusive. This entry keeps only the CDR3 DNA: 36 bases, framed from base 1. The V end loses 2 bases and the J end loses 9 bases, and a stretch of 6 bases separates them. CDR1 is given as SGHNT and CDR2 as YYREEE, both from the germline V gene (reference sequence). Genomic DNA was used for TRB sequencing, which was performed with the immunoSEQ assay at survey resolution or with the hsTCRB kit. In the original analysis: Initial read processing used immunoSEQ software, and repertoire analyses used the LymphoSeq R package. For each TRB dataset, clonality was calculated as 1 minus normalized Shannon entropy, and the Gini coefficient was computed as well. Phenotypes of unsorted samples were inferred by mapping TRB sequences from sorted subsets of the recipient or donor onto unsorted samples of the same recipient. The table was pulled from immuneACCESS by TCRdb, which kept in-frame rearrangements only. Such tables lose some clones; where checked, under half of the loss comes from unresolved V genes, and the rest has no known cause. V, J and clone size were drawn from that table, and D and trimming were deduced from the DNA. Recorded for this sample are roughly 13,000 clones; approximately 80% of them occurred a single time. Around 0.8% of the sample belongs to the ten largest clones.

These data are taken from a study of T cells after posttransplantation cyclophosphamide listed by TCRdb under 2016. Describing the broader study: T cell repertoire reconstitution was tracked by TRB sequencing after myeloablative bone marrow transplantation in which posttransplantation cyclophosphamide was used as GVHD prophylaxis. Samples from roughly 35 PTCy-treated patients, along with samples from 15 to 20 of their related bone marrow donors, underwent antigen receptor sequencing. Blood from all 35 or so PTCy patients who had 1-year posttransplant specimens underwent TRB sequencing. TRB sequencing was also done on up to about 3 additional blood samples from 2 to 5.2 years after transplant in 3 patients, and on pretransplant blood from a handful of patients. Because TRA and TRB clonality correlated tightly in fewer than ten samples, later TCR analyses were limited to TRB. Public TRB sequences were queried against a database of over 3,500 sequences associated with responses to pathogens, tumor antigens, self-antigens and alloantigens. The study at large found these results: Donor-recipient similarity was low at 1-2 months but rose over the first year, and later blood repertoires were often dominated by donor CD8+ memory clones. The TRB repertoires of T cells infiltrating skin or the GI tract showed only limited overlap with the TRB repertoires found in blood. Across over 40 patients, TRB clonality was highly associated with recipient CMV seropositivity and CMV reactivation, and PTCy diversity was similar to diversity in CNI/methotrexate controls.

On the day of marrow donation, related bone marrow donors gave peripheral blood samples. Peripheral blood and bone marrow mononuclear cells were isolated by Ficoll-Hypaque density centrifugation and were cryopreserved. Sorting of CD4+ and CD8+ T cells, including naive and memory subsets, was performed by FACS on a FACSAria II. Material for sequencing was memory CD4+ T cells sorted from PBMCs. The chain couples TRBV5-4 to TRBJ1-6; too little of a D gene remains to name it. This sequence originates from a man aged 50 to 59 in good health, CMV-negative, and a related stem cell transplant donor. The DNA sequence is given as TGTGCCAGCAGCTTAAGCCGTTCACCCCTCCACTTT. This codes for CASSLSRSPLHF.